The source of this T cell receptor (beta chain) is a study of T cell repertoires in cytomegalovirus infection. General study points: Dominant in the ex vivo response were TCR beta clonotypes restricted by HLA-C and specific for CMV. Individuals carrying CMV plus the relevant HLA were identified by cumulative frequency of public TCR beta families.

TCRdb passed the reads through MiXCR, listing each CDR3 protein once. The sample contains around 450,000 distinct CDR3 sequences, about a third of which appear only once. Germline lookup yields CDR1 SNHLY and CDR2 FYNNEI. This CDR3 is built from 15 residues. A word on this clonotype: Its antigen is unidentified. Being one base from a much bigger clone, this may be a read error.

The V and J genes are TRBV2 and TRBJ2-1; 13 bases are a match to TRBD2. The receptor comes from a human donor in good health (CMV status not recorded). Some clones in this sample may be carry-over from other donors' samples. Material for sequencing was PBMCs. The CDR3 coding sequence is TGTGACAGCAGAAGACTAGCGGGGGGCGACAATGAGCAGTTCTTC. Translated, it gives CDSRRLAGGDNEQFF.